These 15 T cell receptor beta chains were sequenced from one sample in a study of identical twins (dated by TCRdb to 2016 to 2017). The library was prepared using 5' RACE. Data came from an Illumina HiSeq 2000. TCRdb cleaned the public reads at Q25 with fastp, built clones with MiXCR and kept in-frame beta chains. Rows matching on CDR3 protein sequence are summarized as one entry with the most common DNA and genes. The sample contains a few hundred thousand distinct CDR3 sequences, 9% to 15% of them found a single time. The ten largest account for more than 6% of the sample. This sample also appeared in a second study, on yellow fever vaccine responses in identical twins.

Material for sequencing was CD8+ T cells sorted from blood. Every receptor here comes from a woman between 18 and 30 years old in good health.

Details on this clonotype: Being one base from a much bigger clone, this may be a read error. The rearrangement joins TRBV29-1 to TRBJ2-1; 7 bases match TRBD2. The germline V gene has CDR1 SQVTM and CDR2 ANQGSEA. CDR3 size: 12 residues. V lost 8 bases, J lost 7 bases, and 8 bases stayed unmatched. CDR3 sequence (DNA): TGCAGCACAACAGCGGGGAAGAATGAGCAGTTCTTC. Protein sequence: CSTTAGKNEQFF.

This clonotype was observed a few times. The chain couples TRBV28 to TRBJ2-7; D is ambiguous. Germline CDR1 and CDR2: MDHEN and SYDVKM. The CDR3 has 12 residues. V shed 3 bases and J shed 3 bases, with 6 bases lying between them. The CDR3 bases are TGTGCCAGCAGTTTCCGAAACTACGAGCAGTACGTC. As protein: CASSFRNYEQYV.

V is TRBV28 and J is TRBJ1-1; D gene uncertain. The CDR3 totals 15 residues. V lost 3 bases, J lost 2 bases, and 13 bases lay in between. Germline V gene lookup returns CDR1 MDHEN and CDR2 SYDVKM. The CDR3: CASSFTGQANTEAFF. The CDR3 bases are TGTGCCAGCAGTTTCACCGGGCAGGCTAACACTGAAGCTTTCTTT.

This clonotype has more than one count but fewer than ten. The chain combines TRBV6-1 with TRBJ2-1; 12 bases are a match to TRBD1. J gave up 6 bases and V 5 bases, and 5 bases lay outside the gene matches. Germline V CDR1 and CDR2: MNHNS, SASEGT. This CDR3 region has 15 residues. CDR3 in DNA: TGTGCCAGCAGTCGGGACAGGGGGCGGATCAATGAGCAGTTCTTC. It is translated as CASSRDRGRINEQFF.

This clonotype was seen a few times. The chain carries TRBV4-2 and TRBJ2-5; D is tentatively TRBD1 or TRBD2 (5 bases each). The CDR3 totals 15 residues. Germline V gene sequence: CDR1 LGHNA, CDR2 YNFKEQ. The V gene lost 0 bases and the J gene lost 5 bases, with 13 bases spanning the gap. The CDR3 DNA reads TGTGCCAGCAGCCAAGACGGGACGATTGAGGAGACCCAGTACTTC. The encoded protein is CASSQDGTIEETQYF.

The V and J genes are TRBV28 and TRBJ2-7; the D call may be TRBD1 or TRBD2 (5 bases each). The CDR3 is 14 amino acids. The V gene lost 3 bases and the J gene lost 3 bases, with 12 bases spanning the gap. CDR1 MDHEN and CDR2 SYDVKM come from the germline V gene. The DNA for the CDR3 is TGTGCCAGCAGTTTTACAGGCGGAGGCTACGAGCAGTACTTC. The encoded protein is CASSFTGGGYEQYF.

This clonotype showed up just a few times. This chain connects TRBV15 to TRBJ2-7, with 10 bases lining up with TRBD2. This CDR3 has 13 amino acids. Germline V lookup: CDR1 LNHNV, CDR2 YYDKDF (reference sequence). Germline trimming cut 5 bases from V and 5 bases from J; bases unmatched to any gene: 3. The CDR3 loop reads CATSGAGGDEQYF. CDR3 DNA sequence: TGTGCCACCAGCGGAGCGGGAGGGGACGAGCAGTACTTC.

This clonotype was seen more than once but under ten times. This rearrangement joins TRBV13 to TRBJ2-2; 7 bases agree with TRBD1. J was trimmed by 5 bases and V by 5 bases; bases with no gene match: 8. In germline, CDR1 is PRHDT, CDR2 FYEKMQ (reference sequence). This CDR3 region has 15 residues. The CDR3 is CASSPTGTDTGELFF. The CDR3 nucleotides read TGTGCCAGCAGCCCCACCGGGACAGATACCGGGGAGCTGTTTTTT.

This clonotype has more than one count but fewer than ten. The germline gene is not matched at one end of the junction; a read error may be the cause. The rearrangement links TRBV28 to TRBJ1-3; the D gene is possibly TRBD1 (6 bases). Germline CDR1 and CDR2: MDHEN and SYDVKM. The CDR3 runs to 15 residues. DNA for the CDR3: TGCGCCAGCACCTGGGGCACAGGGACCGGAAACACCATATATTTT. This encodes CASTWGTGTGNTIYF. The whole variable domain, filled in from reference TRBV28 and TRBJ1-3, reads DVKVTQSSRYLVKRTGEKVFLECVQDMDHENMFWYRQDPGLGLRLIYFSYDVKMKEKGDIPEGYSVSREKKERFSLILESASTNQTSMYLCASTWGTGTGNTIYFGEGSWLTVV.

This clonotype was recorded a few times. This chain links TRBV2 with TRBJ2-1; D is unresolved. The CDR3 is 13 residues long. The V end lost 8 bases, the J end lost 4 bases, and 12 bases lay between the germline ends. The germline CDR1 and CDR2 sequences are SNHLY and FYNNEI. Here the CDR3 DNA reads TGTGCCAGCGAGCATGGTCAATACAATGAGCAGTTCTTC. This codes for CASEHGQYNEQFF.

This clonotype was found a few times. The chain links TRBV12-3 or TRBV12-4 to TRBJ2-7; 7 nucleotides align to TRBD1. This CDR3 spans 13 amino acids. Unmatched junction bases numbered 4, after V lost 5 bases and J lost 3 bases. The CDR3 region has the DNA TGTGCCAGCAGTCAGACAGGGTTCTACGAGCAGTACTTC. It translates to CASSQTGFYEQYF.

This rearrangement joins TRBV27 to TRBJ2-5; D remains unclear. The germline V gene has CDR1 MNHEY and CDR2 SMNVEV (reference sequence). V lost 0 bases and J lost 9, with 17 bases in between. This CDR3 contains 15 residues. CDR3 in amino acids: CASSLSIGFQNPQYF. Here the CDR3 DNA reads TGTGCCAGCAGTTTATCGATCGGATTCCAAAACCCCCAGTACTTC.

This clonotype was counted a few times. This chain joins TRBV12-3 or TRBV12-4 and TRBJ2-7, with D possibly called TRBD1 or TRBD2 (5 bases each). Trimming removed 5 bases from V and 2 bases from J, with 19 bases in between. The CDR3 length is 16 residues. CDR3 region: CASSPLGSGRTYEQYF. CDR3 DNA: TGTGCCAGCAGTCCCCTGGGATCAGGGAGAACCTACGAGCAGTACTTC.

This clonotype came up a few times. The chain is built from TRBV27 and TRBJ1-1; a weak D match, TRBD1 (6 bases). Germline-derived CDR1 and CDR2 are MNHEY and SMNVEV (reference sequence). The CDR3 runs to 12 residues. V was pared by 6 bases and J by 10 bases, with 15 bases between. The CDR3 DNA is TGTGCCAGCAGAACAGGGCTCAGCGGAGCTTTCTTT. Encoded protein: CASRTGLSGAFF.

The V call is TRBV7-2, the J call TRBJ2-3, with TRBD2 identical over 7 bases. With 1 base clipped from V and 0 bases from J, the junction kept 4 bases outside the gene matches. Germline CDR1 reads SGHTA; CDR2 reads FQGNSA. CDR3 size: 16 residues. CDR3 loop: CASSLVPSGSTDTQYF. The CDR3 bases are TGTGCCAGCAGCTTAGTTCCTAGCGGTAGCACAGATACGCAGTATTTT. The full variable domain, completed using reference TRBV7-2 and TRBJ2-3, is GAGVSQSPSNKVTEKGKDVELRCDPISGHTALYWYRQSLGQGLEFLIYFQGNSAPDKSGLPSDRFSAERTGGSVSTLTIQRTQQEDSAVYLCASSLVPSGSTDTQYFGPGTRLTVL.